This passage covers 11 T cell receptor beta chains from one sample sequenced in a study of patients and donors after allogeneic stem cell transplantation (dated by TCRdb to the early 2020s). The library was made by RT-PCR. This sample was sequenced with a NextSeq 550. TCRdb reprocessing: public reads trimmed at Q25 with fastp, clones called with MiXCR, in-frame beta chains kept. One record per CDR3 amino acid sequence lists the most common genes and DNA. A total of 150,000 or so distinct CDR3 sequences appear in this sample, approximately 22% of them only once. Of the sample, roughly a quarter falls within the top ten clones. The source material was blood, either unsorted or a sorted T cell fraction (not recorded which). The receptors were sampled from a human donor who was either an allogeneic HSCT recipient or a stem cell or donor lymphocyte infusion donor (not recorded which). It is not recorded whose cells these are; they may come from a transplant donor.

This clonotype was seen repeatedly, ten times or more. This chain joins TRBV14 and TRBJ1-2, with 9 bases that match TRBD1. Germline V lookup: CDR1 SGHDN, CDR2 FVKESK. V lost 10 bases to trimming and J lost 5 bases; unmatched junction nucleotides: 8. The length of the CDR3 is 13 residues. As DNA, the CDR3 is TGTGCCACCGCGGACAGGGGAGGTTATGGCTACACCTTC. This encodes CATADRGGYGYTF.

This sequence joins TRBV9 and TRBJ1-6; 7 positions agree with TRBD1. Looked up from germline, CDR1 is SGDLS and CDR2 is YYNGEE. With 4 bases clipped from V and 5 bases from J, the junction kept 9 bases outside the gene matches. The length of the CDR3 is 16 residues. For the CDR3, the DNA is TGTGCCAGCAGCCCCCGGGGACAGCAAAATAATTCACCCCTCCACTTT. It yields the protein CASSPRGQQNNSPLHF.

The genes are TRBV5-1 and TRBJ2-3; 8 bases line up with TRBD1. The CDR3 extends over 13 amino acids. Looked up from germline, CDR1 is SGHRS and CDR2 is YFSETQ. J was trimmed by 8 bases and V by 0 bases; bases with no gene match: 2. CDR3 in amino acids: CASSLADRGTQYF. The CDR3 DNA is TGCGCCAGCAGCTTGGCCGACAGGGGTACGCAGTATTTT.

A few counts support this clonotype. The chain couples TRBV20-1 to TRBJ1-1; possible D gene TRBD1, 6 bases. Germline CDR1 DFQATT, CDR2 SNEGSKA (reference sequence). The V gene lost 3 bases and the J gene lost 4 bases, with 18 bases spanning the gap. This CDR3 has 15 residues. The chain's CDR3 is CSASPGDGRFTEAFF. CDR3 in DNA: TGCAGTGCTAGTCCAGGGGATGGAAGGTTCACTGAAGCTTTCTTT.

This chain uses TRBV12-3 or TRBV12-4 with TRBJ1-1; perhaps TRBD1 as D (5 bases). Trimming took off 5 bases at V and 7 bases at J, with 11 bases between the two ends. The CDR3 runs 12 residues. This chain's CDR3 is CASSEGSSEAFF. DNA for the CDR3: TGTGCCAGCAGTGAGGGGAGCAGTGAAGCTTTCTTT.

This clonotype has more than one count but fewer than ten. This chain links TRBV14 with TRBJ2-2; D is unresolved. Germline V gene sequence: CDR1 SGHDN, CDR2 FVKESK. The V end lost 4 bases, the J end lost 3 bases, and 9 bases lay between the germline ends. This CDR3 is built from 14 residues. CDR3 coding DNA: TGTGCCAGCAGCCTATCACATTACACCGGGGAGCTGTTTTTT. Amino acids: CASSLSHYTGELFF.

This clonotype occurred a few times. Written as DNA, the CDR3 is TGCGCCAGCAGCCCCGGGGCTCCTACCTACGAGCAGTACTTC. Protein: CASSPGAPTYEQYF. The rearrangement joins TRBV5-1 to TRBJ2-7; D is tentatively TRBD1 or TRBD2 (5 bases each). Germline values: CDR1 SGHRS, CDR2 YFSETQ. V lost 4 bases and J 2 bases, leaving 13 bases between the germline ends. The CDR3 spans 14 residues.

The genes are TRBV10-3 and TRBJ2-1, with D possibly being TRBD2 (7 bases). Germline-derived CDR1 and CDR2 are ENHRY and SYGVKD. V was clipped by 6 bases and J by 5 bases, with 14 bases between them. The CDR3 spans 14 residues. CDR3 residues: CAIRAGAGDNEQFF. CDR3 DNA sequence: TGTGCCATCAGGGCGGGGGCAGGCGACAATGAGCAGTTCTTC.

The table lists this clonotype with a few counts. The rearrangement uses TRBV6-2 or TRBV6-3 and TRBJ1-1, with D tentatively TRBD1 (5 bases). This CDR3 is built from 15 residues. Trimming cost V 3 bases and J 5 bases, with 16 bases left between them. Germline CDR1 MNHEY, CDR2 SVGEGT. In nucleotides, the CDR3 is TGTGCCAGCAGTTATTTGTGGGGCATTGGGACTGAAGCTTTCTTT. This gives the protein CASSYLWGIGTEAFF.

The table lists this clonotype with a few counts. The V and J genes are TRBV10-3 and TRBJ2-3, with 8 bases identical to TRBD1. Germline assignment: CDR1 ENHRY and CDR2 SYGVKD. There are 14 residues in the CDR3. The ends lost 6 bases at V and 3 bases at J; junction bases unmatched: 5. The CDR3 sequence: CAISIGQGTDTQYF. CDR3 nucleotides: TGTGCCATCAGCATCGGACAGGGTACAGATACGCAGTATTTT.

This clonotype was seen a few times. The genes are TRBV5-1 and TRBJ2-7; D not certain. V gave up 4 bases and J gave up 2 bases, with 13 bases separating them. This CDR3 comprises 14 residues. Per the germline V gene, CDR1 is SGHRS and CDR2 is YFSETQ. CDR3 in amino acids: CASSPVGATYEQYF. The CDR3 nucleotides are TGCGCCAGCAGCCCCGTTGGAGCCACCTACGAGCAGTACTTC.